These T cell receptor beta chains were read from a single sample in a study of blood T cells in healthy people across ages. TCRdb processed the 5' RACE reads anew with MiXCR; each CDR3 protein has one entry. Among fewer than 600,000 distinct CDR3 sequences listed, 27% were seen once. These data were also filed under a second study, of T cells of mothers and their children.

Sequenced input: blood. Every receptor here comes from a boy younger than 10 in good health. CDR3s include the opening cysteine and the closing phenylalanine or tryptophan. The order of the fields is J gene, V gene, clone size, D gene, CDR3 protein, CDR3 DNA. D genes are given only for firm matches. Size values are once, few and many counts, or a class for expanded clones, and some rows have none.

j_gene: TRBJ2-3; v_gene: TRBV4-3; abundance: -; d_gene: TRBD2; CDR3aa: CASSPKGASGKRTDTQYF; CDR3nt: TGCGCCAGCAGCCCGAAGGGGGCTAGCGGGAAGCGCACAGATACGCAGTATTTT
j_gene: TRBJ1-2; v_gene: TRBV6-5; abundance: -; d_gene: -; CDR3aa: CASSYTGKSYGYTF; CDR3nt: TGTGCCAGCAGTTACACAGGAAAGAGCTATGGCTACACCTTC
j_gene: TRBJ1-2; v_gene: TRBV24-1; abundance: -; d_gene: -; CDR3aa: CAISDPGMNYGYTF; CDR3nt: TGTGCCATCAGTGATCCCGGGATGAACTATGGCTACACCTTC
j_gene: TRBJ2-1; v_gene: TRBV7-9; abundance: few; d_gene: TRBD1; CDR3aa: CASSYFTGGSYNEQFF; CDR3nt: TGTGCCAGCAGCTACTTTACAGGGGGATCCTACAATGAGCAGTTCTTC
j_gene: TRBJ2-5; v_gene: TRBV20-1; abundance: -; d_gene: -; CDR3aa: CSARKGGKETQYF; CDR3nt: TGCAGTGCTAGAAAAGGGGGTAAAGAGACCCAGTACTTC
j_gene: TRBJ2-3; v_gene: TRBV27; abundance: -; d_gene: TRBD2; CDR3aa: CASSLIRDYGEDTQYF; CDR3nt: TGTGCCAGCAGTCTTATCCGGGACTACGGGGAAGATACGCAGTATTTT
j_gene: TRBJ2-6; v_gene: TRBV19; abundance: -; d_gene: -; CDR3aa: CATARRRSGANVLTF; CDR3nt: TGTGCCACCGCCCGACGGAGATCCGGGGCCAACGTCCTGACTTTC
j_gene: TRBJ1-2; v_gene: TRBV6-1; abundance: -; d_gene: -; CDR3aa: CASRPDPARFSNYGYTF; CDR3nt: TGTGCCAGCAGACCCGACCCGGCAAGATTTTCTAACTATGGCTACACCTTC
j_gene: TRBJ2-1; v_gene: TRBV20-1; abundance: few; d_gene: TRBD2; CDR3aa: CSAPLLAGDSYNEQFF; CDR3nt: TGCAGTGCCCCTCTCTTAGCGGGAGACTCCTACAATGAGCAGTTCTTC
j_gene: TRBJ2-5; v_gene: TRBV15; abundance: few; d_gene: TRBD2; CDR3aa: CATSSYALAGQETQYF; CDR3nt: TGTGCCACCAGCAGTTACGCCCTAGCGGGACAAGAGACCCAGTACTTC
j_gene: TRBJ1-5; v_gene: TRBV6-2/TRBV6-3; abundance: -; d_gene: -; CDR3aa: CASNLGRFNQPQHF; CDR3nt: TGTGCCAGCAACCTTGGCCGATTCAATCAGCCCCAGCATTTT
j_gene: TRBJ2-3; v_gene: TRBV10-3; abundance: -; d_gene: -; CDR3aa: CATRLSTDTQYF; CDR3nt: TGTGCCACTAGGTTAAGCACAGATACGCAGTATTTT
j_gene: TRBJ2-4; v_gene: TRBV7-9; abundance: -; d_gene: -; CDR3aa: CASSLASGSNIQYF; CDR3nt: TGTGCCAGCAGCTTAGCAAGCGGCTCAAACATTCAGTACTTC
j_gene: TRBJ1-4; v_gene: TRBV14; abundance: -; d_gene: -; CDR3aa: CASSLNLGEKLFF; CDR3nt: TGTGCCAGCAGCCTCAATCTGGGCGAAAAACTGTTTTTT
j_gene: TRBJ2-7; v_gene: TRBV5-1; abundance: -; d_gene: -; CDR3aa: CASSLSVADSSYEQYF; CDR3nt: TGCGCCAGCAGCCTCTCGGTTGCGGATAGCTCCTACGAGCAGTACTTC
j_gene: TRBJ1-1; v_gene: TRBV10-2; abundance: few; d_gene: -; CDR3aa: CASPYRARHEAFF; CDR3nt: TGCGCCAGCCCGTACAGGGCGAGACATGAAGCTTTCTTT
j_gene: TRBJ2-1; v_gene: TRBV5-8; abundance: -; d_gene: -; CDR3aa: CASHYGRGPEGQFF; CDR3nt: TGTGCCAGCCACTATGGCCGGGGTCCTGAAGGGCAGTTCTTC
j_gene: TRBJ1-1; v_gene: TRBV29-1; abundance: -; d_gene: -; CDR3aa: CSVGSGVGAEAFF; CDR3nt: TGCAGCGTTGGGTCCGGGGTGGGCGCTGAAGCTTTCTTT
j_gene: TRBJ1-2; v_gene: TRBV7-9; abundance: few; d_gene: -; CDR3aa: CASSLGRGDGYTF; CDR3nt: TGTGCCAGCAGCTTAGGCAGGGGCGATGGCTACACCTTC
j_gene: TRBJ2-5; v_gene: TRBV20-1; abundance: few; d_gene: -; CDR3aa: CSAPGPQETQYF; CDR3nt: TGCAGTGCTCCGGGACCCCAAGAGACCCAGTACTTC
j_gene: TRBJ1-1; v_gene: TRBV15; abundance: -; d_gene: -; CDR3aa: CATSIGGNTEAFF; CDR3nt: TGTGCCACCAGCATCGGGGGGAACACTGAAGCTTTCTTT
j_gene: TRBJ1-3; v_gene: TRBV7-9; abundance: -; d_gene: TRBD1; CDR3aa: CASTRSGTGEYGTIYF; CDR3nt: TGTGCCAGCACCAGATCGGGGACAGGGGAATACGGCACCATATATTTT
j_gene: TRBJ2-4; v_gene: TRBV27; abundance: -; d_gene: -; CDR3aa: CASSNRLAKNIQYF; CDR3nt: TGTGCCAGCAGTAACCGACTAGCCAAAAACATTCAGTACTTC
j_gene: TRBJ2-4; v_gene: TRBV12-3/TRBV12-4; abundance: once; d_gene: -; CDR3aa: CASSLVGRTDIQYF; CDR3nt: TGTGCCAGCAGTTTAGTTGGGCGAACTGACATTCAGTACTTC
j_gene: TRBJ1-2; v_gene: TRBV5-1; abundance: -; d_gene: TRBD1; CDR3aa: CASSFTSGGEGYGYTF; CDR3nt: TGCGCCAGCAGCTTTACCTCAGGGGGCGAAGGCTATGGCTACACCTTC
j_gene: TRBJ1-6; v_gene: TRBV10-3; abundance: -; d_gene: -; CDR3aa: CAIKGQGSSPLHF; CDR3nt: TGTGCCATCAAGGGGCAGGGAAGTTCACCCCTCCACTTT
j_gene: TRBJ2-5; v_gene: TRBV4-3; abundance: few; d_gene: TRBD1; CDR3aa: CASSQDRGRGSRETQYF; CDR3nt: TGCGCCAGCAGCCAAGATCGGGGCAGGGGGTCGAGAGAGACCCAGTACTTC
j_gene: TRBJ1-1; v_gene: TRBV18; abundance: -; d_gene: -; CDR3aa: CASSPSGGANTEAFF; CDR3nt: TGTGCCAGCTCACCAAGTGGGGGGGCGAACACTGAAGCTTTCTTT
j_gene: TRBJ2-7; v_gene: TRBV24-1; abundance: -; d_gene: TRBD2; CDR3aa: CATSDLLVCGRAFYEQYF; CDR3nt: TGTGCCACCAGTGATTTGCTTGTTTGCGGGAGGGCCTTCTACGAGCAGTACTTC
j_gene: TRBJ2-1; v_gene: TRBV6-5; abundance: few; d_gene: TRBD1; CDR3aa: CASRHRGLGNEQFF; CDR3nt: TGTGCCAGCAGACACAGGGGGCTTGGGAATGAGCAGTTCTTC
j_gene: TRBJ2-1; v_gene: TRBV7-2; abundance: few; d_gene: TRBD1; CDR3aa: CASSAPTGVGNEQFF; CDR3nt: TGTGCCAGCAGCGCCCCGACAGGGGTGGGCAATGAGCAGTTCTTC
j_gene: TRBJ2-7; v_gene: TRBV4-3; abundance: few; d_gene: -; CDR3aa: CASSQEWDLGAYEQYF; CDR3nt: TGCGCCAGCAGCCAAGAGTGGGACCTCGGGGCTTACGAGCAGTACTTC
j_gene: TRBJ1-1; v_gene: TRBV20-1; abundance: -; d_gene: -; CDR3aa: CSAKAIMGIEAEAFF; CDR3nt: TGCAGTGCTAAGGCTATTATGGGGATAGAGGCTGAAGCTTTCTTT
j_gene: TRBJ2-5; v_gene: TRBV29-1; abundance: -; d_gene: -; CDR3aa: CSVQKQLGQETQYF; CDR3nt: TGCAGCGTGCAGAAACAACTAGGCCAAGAGACCCAGTACTTC
j_gene: TRBJ2-7; v_gene: TRBV7-2; abundance: few; d_gene: -; CDR3aa: CASSLAVYEQYF; CDR3nt: TGTGCCAGCAGTTTAGCGGTCTACGAGCAGTACTTC
j_gene: TRBJ1-2; v_gene: TRBV7-2; abundance: few; d_gene: -; CDR3aa: CASSLWVLGFYGYTF; CDR3nt: TGTGCCAGCAGCTTATGGGTCCTGGGGTTCTATGGCTACACCTTC
j_gene: TRBJ2-7; v_gene: TRBV9; abundance: -; d_gene: TRBD2; CDR3aa: CASSVAGLAGGRQYF; CDR3nt: TGTGCCAGCAGCGTAGCGGGACTAGCGGGGGGACGCCAGTACTTC
j_gene: TRBJ2-5; v_gene: TRBV20-1; abundance: -; d_gene: -; CDR3aa: CSAGRAGETQYF; CDR3nt: TGCAGTGCGGGACGCGCAGGGGAGACCCAGTACTTC
j_gene: TRBJ1-1; v_gene: TRBV7-9; abundance: few; d_gene: -; CDR3aa: CASSLQRGVLGPNTEAFF; CDR3nt: TGTGCCAGCAGCTTACAAAGGGGGGTTCTCGGGCCGAACACTGAAGCTTTCTTT
j_gene: TRBJ2-5; v_gene: TRBV3-1; abundance: -; d_gene: -; CDR3aa: CASSQDRANEQYF; CDR3nt: TGTGCCAGCAGCCAAGATAGGGCAAATGAGCAGTACTTC
j_gene: TRBJ2-5; v_gene: TRBV7-8; abundance: -; d_gene: -; CDR3aa: CASSPGTDPSQETQYF; CDR3nt: TGTGCCAGCAGCCCCGGGACCGATCCCTCGCAAGAGACCCAGTACTTC
j_gene: TRBJ2-1; v_gene: TRBV2; abundance: -; d_gene: TRBD1; CDR3aa: CASSEVGGYEQFF; CDR3nt: TGTGCCAGCAGTGAGGTAGGGGGCTATGAGCAGTTCTTC
j_gene: TRBJ1-2; v_gene: TRBV11-2; abundance: -; d_gene: TRBD1; CDR3aa: CASSFTPGGAYGYTF; CDR3nt: TGTGCCAGCAGCTTTACCCCAGGGGGAGCTTATGGCTACACCTTC
j_gene: TRBJ2-4; v_gene: TRBV9; abundance: few; d_gene: -; CDR3aa: CASSEGAIAKNIQYF; CDR3nt: TGTGCCAGCAGCGAGGGTGCGATAGCCAAAAACATTCAGTACTTC
j_gene: TRBJ2-6; v_gene: TRBV5-1; abundance: many; d_gene: -; CDR3aa: CASSSGANVLTF; CDR3nt: TGTGCCAGCAGTTCCGGGGCCAACGTCCTGACTTTC
j_gene: TRBJ1-2; v_gene: TRBV15; abundance: -; d_gene: -; CDR3aa: CATSREGRVTDGYTF; CDR3nt: TGTGCCACCAGCAGAGAGGGCAGGGTCACCGATGGCTACACCTTC
j_gene: TRBJ2-7; v_gene: TRBV7-2; abundance: few; d_gene: -; CDR3aa: CASSLALGLLYEQYF; CDR3nt: TGTGCCAGCAGCTTAGCGCTAGGACTATTATACGAGCAGTACTTC
j_gene: TRBJ2-3; v_gene: TRBV29-1; abundance: -; d_gene: -; CDR3aa: CSVEDRFGTQADTQYF; CDR3nt: TGCAGCGTTGAAGATCGCTTCGGGACACAGGCAGATACGCAGTATTTT
j_gene: TRBJ2-1; v_gene: TRBV20-1; abundance: -; d_gene: -; CDR3aa: CSAPLGSQVGNEQFF; CDR3nt: TGCAGTGCCCCCCTGGGGTCTCAGGTCGGAAATGAGCAGTTCTTC
j_gene: TRBJ2-7; v_gene: TRBV12-3/TRBV12-4; abundance: few; d_gene: -; CDR3aa: CASSFGGKGGSYEQYF; CDR3nt: TGTGCCAGCAGTTTCGGCGGCAAGGGGGGTTCCTACGAGCAGTACTTC
j_gene: TRBJ2-1; v_gene: TRBV7-2; abundance: few; d_gene: TRBD2; CDR3aa: CASSLQPGRASLYEQFF; CDR3nt: TGTGCCAGCAGCCTACAACCCGGGAGGGCTAGTCTCTATGAGCAGTTCTTC
j_gene: TRBJ1-1; v_gene: TRBV7-3; abundance: -; d_gene: -; CDR3aa: CASSAGFNTEAFF; CDR3nt: TGTGCCAGCAGCGCAGGATTTAACACTGAAGCTTTCTTT
j_gene: TRBJ2-3; v_gene: TRBV7-9; abundance: few; d_gene: -; CDR3aa: CASSLIPFPLSGGTDTQYF; CDR3nt: TGTGCCAGCAGCTTAATCCCCTTTCCTCTTAGCGGAGGCACAGATACGCAGTATTTT
j_gene: TRBJ1-5; v_gene: TRBV6-2/TRBV6-3; abundance: few; d_gene: TRBD1; CDR3aa: CASSFGTGGGQPQHF; CDR3nt: TGTGCCAGCAGTTTTGGGACAGGGGGAGGGCAGCCCCAGCATTTT